This T cell receptor (beta chain) was obtained from a study of blood T cell repertoires in COVID-19 (TCRdb year 2020). In terms of the full investigation: Samples from collaborators originated in the United States, Italy and Spain and spanned both the acute and convalescent phases of COVID-19. The prospective study material was composed of cDNA or gDNA derived from T cells, B-cell-depleted T cells, or PBMCs. Subjects who had been exposed to COVID-19, were actively infected with it, or had recovered from it provided the deeply sampled blood TCRbeta repertoires that made up the dataset. The repertoires were released in a freely available public database intended as a resource for research on the immune response to SARS-CoV-2. The samples were drawn from two sources: the first 160 participants of the ongoing ImmuneRACE study, and 1,200 or so subjects contributed by 6 global collaborators. Sample metadata almost always included a de-identified subject ID, COVID-19 status, age in years and sex. HLA class I and class II types, where available, came from metadata supplied by the sample provider rather than from assay-based typing. Here is what the overall study found, with its caveats: The amount of clinical and demographic metadata varied by source and participant and was provided uncurated.

The immunoSEQ Assay, a bias-controlled multiplex PCR, was used to amplify TCRbeta CDR3 regions from genomic DNA. Under the source paper's analysis protocol: Within the assay, amplification of reference gene primers was used to estimate how many nucleated cells each sample contained. To quantify the absolute abundance of each unique TCRbeta CDR3 rearrangement, sequence reads were collapsed and filtered. For each sample, productive Simpson clonality was calculated as the square root of Simpson's diversity index across productive rearrangements. What TCRdb holds here is the immuneACCESS table cut down to in-frame rearrangements. Part of the clones is not present; checked against another copy, under half of the missing clones reflect an unresolved V gene, and the others are unexplained. Clone size and V and J calls were adopted from that table, with D and trimming inferred from the DNA. Across this sample there are a few hundred thousand clones, with 88% seen only once. The ten top clones hold approximately 10% of the sample.

One collaborating source in Seattle enrolled patients during active infection and followed them longitudinally through the course of disease. Whole blood was collected in K2EDTA tubes by collaborating institutions according to the institutions' own protocols. For TCRbeta analysis, collaborators shipped samples in one of three forms: frozen whole blood, isolated PBMCs, or DNA extracted from either of those sample types. Notes on this clone: The antigen it recognizes is unknown. Base-call qualities are not available, and no considerably larger clone is one nucleotide away.

Including the terminal cysteine and phenylalanine, the CDR3 comprises 15 residues. CDR3 DNA only is kept here, 45 bases in frame from base 1. CDR1 SGHRS and CDR2 YFSETQ were looked up in the germline V gene. Germline trimming: 6 bases from V, 8 bases from J; junction bases outside gene matches: 8. The chain is encoded by TRBV5-1 joined to TRBJ2-1; 13 of the junction bases match TRBD2. The receptor comes from a woman between 65 and 79 years old with COVID-19, enrolled during active disease. Sample: peripheral blood. In nucleotide form, the sequence is TGCGCCAGCACAAGGACTAGCGGGAGTCAATATGAGCAGTTCTTC. It specifies CASTRTSGSQYEQFF.